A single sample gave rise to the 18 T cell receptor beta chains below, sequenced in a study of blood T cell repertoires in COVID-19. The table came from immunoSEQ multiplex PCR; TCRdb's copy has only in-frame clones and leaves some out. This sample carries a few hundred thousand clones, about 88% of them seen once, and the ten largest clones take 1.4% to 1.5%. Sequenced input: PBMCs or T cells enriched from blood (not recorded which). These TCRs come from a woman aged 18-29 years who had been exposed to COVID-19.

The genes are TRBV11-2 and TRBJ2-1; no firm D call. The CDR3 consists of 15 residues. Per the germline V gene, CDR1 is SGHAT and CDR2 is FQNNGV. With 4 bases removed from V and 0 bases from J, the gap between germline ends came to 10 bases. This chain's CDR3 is CASSYQNGSYNEQFF. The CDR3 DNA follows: TGTGCCAGCAGCTACCAGAATGGCTCCTACAATGAGCAGTTCTTC.

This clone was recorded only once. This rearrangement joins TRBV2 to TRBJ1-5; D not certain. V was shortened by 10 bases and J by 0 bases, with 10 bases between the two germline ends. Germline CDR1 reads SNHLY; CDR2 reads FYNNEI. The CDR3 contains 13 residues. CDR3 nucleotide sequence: TGTGCCATCAGGACTGATAGCAATCAGCCCCAGCATTTT. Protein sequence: CAIRTDSNQPQHF.

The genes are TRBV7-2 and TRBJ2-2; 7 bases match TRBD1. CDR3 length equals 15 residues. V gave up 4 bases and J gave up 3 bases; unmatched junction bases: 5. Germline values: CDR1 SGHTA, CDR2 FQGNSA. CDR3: CASSSRTGYTGELFF. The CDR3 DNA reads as TGTGCCAGCAGCTCCCGGACAGGCTACACCGGGGAGCTGTTTTTT.

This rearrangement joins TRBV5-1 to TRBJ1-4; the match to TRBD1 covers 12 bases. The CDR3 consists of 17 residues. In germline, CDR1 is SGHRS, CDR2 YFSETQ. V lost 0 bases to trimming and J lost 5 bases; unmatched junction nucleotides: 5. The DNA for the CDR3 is TGCGCCAGCAGCTTGGGGGGACAGGGGGCCTCCAATGAAAAACTGTTTTTT. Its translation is CASSLGGQGASNEKLFF.

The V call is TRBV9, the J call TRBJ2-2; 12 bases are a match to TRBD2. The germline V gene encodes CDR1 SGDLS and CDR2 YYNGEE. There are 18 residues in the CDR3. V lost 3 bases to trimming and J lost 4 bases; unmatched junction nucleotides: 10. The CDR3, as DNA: TGTGCCAGCAGCGCCCCCCTAGCGGGGGGGCCCAGCACCGGGGAGCTGTTTTTT. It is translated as CASSAPLAGGPSTGELFF.

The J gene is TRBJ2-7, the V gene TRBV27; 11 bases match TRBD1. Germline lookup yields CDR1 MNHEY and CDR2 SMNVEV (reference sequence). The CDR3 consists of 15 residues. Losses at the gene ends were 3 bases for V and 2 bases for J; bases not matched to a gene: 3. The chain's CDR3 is CASSLGQGGTYEQYF. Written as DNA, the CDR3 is TGTGCCAGCAGTTTGGGACAGGGGGGAACCTACGAGCAGTACTTC.

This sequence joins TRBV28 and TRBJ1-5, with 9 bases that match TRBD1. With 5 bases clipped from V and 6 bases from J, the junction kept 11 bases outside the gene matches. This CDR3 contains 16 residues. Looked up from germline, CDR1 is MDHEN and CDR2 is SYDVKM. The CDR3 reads CASSPGDRVVGQPQHF. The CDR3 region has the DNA TGTGCCAGCAGTCCAGGGGACAGGGTCGTGGGTCAGCCCCAGCATTTT. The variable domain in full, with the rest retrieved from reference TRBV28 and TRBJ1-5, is DVKVTQSSRYLVKRTGEKVFLECVQDMDHENMFWYRQDPGLGLRLIYFSYDVKMKEKGDIPEGYSVSREKKERFSLILESASTNQTSMYLCASSPGDRVVGQPQHFGDGTRLSIL.

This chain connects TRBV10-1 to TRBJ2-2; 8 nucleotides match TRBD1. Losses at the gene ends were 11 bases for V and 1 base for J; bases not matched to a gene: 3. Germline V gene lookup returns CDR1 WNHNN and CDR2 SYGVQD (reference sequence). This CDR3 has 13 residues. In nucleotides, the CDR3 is TGCGCCGCCGGGACAGGGAACACCGGGGAGCTGTTTTTT. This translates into CAAGTGNTGELFF.

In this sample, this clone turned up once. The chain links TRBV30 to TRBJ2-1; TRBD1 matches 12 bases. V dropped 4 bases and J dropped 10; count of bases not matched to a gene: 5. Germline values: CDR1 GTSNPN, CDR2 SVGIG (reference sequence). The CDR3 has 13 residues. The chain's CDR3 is CAWTGTGGFEQFF. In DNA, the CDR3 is TGTGCCTGGACCGGGACAGGGGGCTTCGAGCAGTTCTTC.

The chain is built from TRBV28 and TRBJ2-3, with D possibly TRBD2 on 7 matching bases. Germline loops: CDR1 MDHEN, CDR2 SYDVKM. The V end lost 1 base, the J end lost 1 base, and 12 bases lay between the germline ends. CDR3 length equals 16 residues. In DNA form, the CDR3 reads TGTGCCAGCAGTTTATTCCTCGGGGGGCGCACAGATACGCAGTATTTT. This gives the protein CASSLFLGGRTDTQYF.

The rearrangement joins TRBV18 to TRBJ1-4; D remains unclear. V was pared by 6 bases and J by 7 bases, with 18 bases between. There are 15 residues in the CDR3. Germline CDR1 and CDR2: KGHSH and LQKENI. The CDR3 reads CASSSGFSRIEKLFF. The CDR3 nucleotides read TGTGCCAGCTCGTCGGGGTTTAGTAGGATTGAAAAACTGTTTTTT.

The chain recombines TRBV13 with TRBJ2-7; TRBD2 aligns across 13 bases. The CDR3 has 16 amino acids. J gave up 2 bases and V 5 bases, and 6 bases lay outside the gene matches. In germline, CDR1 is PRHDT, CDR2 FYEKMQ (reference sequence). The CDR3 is CASSARTSGGPYEQYF. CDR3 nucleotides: TGTGCCAGCAGCGCCCGGACTAGCGGGGGACCCTACGAGCAGTACTTC.

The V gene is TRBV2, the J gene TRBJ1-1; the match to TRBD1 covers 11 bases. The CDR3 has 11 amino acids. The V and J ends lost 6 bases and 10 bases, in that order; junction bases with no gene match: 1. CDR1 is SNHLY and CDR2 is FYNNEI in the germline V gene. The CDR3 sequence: CASRDRGPAFF. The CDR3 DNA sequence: TGTGCCAGCAGGGACAGGGGGCCAGCTTTCTTT.

The CDR3 DNA reads TGTGCCAGCAGTCCAACAGGGGGCGAGCAGTACTTC. Translating gives CASSPTGGEQYF. This sequence joins TRBV28 and TRBJ2-7, with 8 bases lining up with TRBD1. Germline V lookup: CDR1 MDHEN, CDR2 SYDVKM. The CDR3 totals 12 residues. Germline trimming cut 5 bases from V and 6 bases from J; bases unmatched to any gene: 3.

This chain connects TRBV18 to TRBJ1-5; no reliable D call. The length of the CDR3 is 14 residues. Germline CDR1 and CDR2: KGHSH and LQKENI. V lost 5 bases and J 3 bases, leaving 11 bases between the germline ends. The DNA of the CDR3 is TGTGCCAGCTCAGAACAGAACTTCAATCAGCCCCAGCATTTT. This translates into CASSEQNFNQPQHF.

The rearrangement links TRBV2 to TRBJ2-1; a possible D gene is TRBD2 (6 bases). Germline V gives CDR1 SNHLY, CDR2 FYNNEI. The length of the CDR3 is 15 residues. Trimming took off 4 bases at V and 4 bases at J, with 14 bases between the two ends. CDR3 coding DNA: TGTGCCAGCAGTGGGGGGGAGCCTGTATACAATGAGCAGTTCTTC. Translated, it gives CASSGGEPVYNEQFF. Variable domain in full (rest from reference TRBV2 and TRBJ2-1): EPEVTQTPSHQVTQMGQEVILRCVPISNHLYFYWYRQILGQKVEFLVSFYNNEISEKSEIFDDQFSVERPDGSNFTLKIRSTKLEDSAMYFCASSGGEPVYNEQFFGPGTRLTVL.

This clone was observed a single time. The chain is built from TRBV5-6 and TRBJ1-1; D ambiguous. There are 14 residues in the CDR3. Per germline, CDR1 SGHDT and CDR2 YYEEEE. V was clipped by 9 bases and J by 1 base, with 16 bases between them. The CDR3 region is CATSVGLPNTEAFF. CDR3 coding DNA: TGTGCCACCTCGGTGGGCCTACCGAACACTGAAGCTTTCTTT.

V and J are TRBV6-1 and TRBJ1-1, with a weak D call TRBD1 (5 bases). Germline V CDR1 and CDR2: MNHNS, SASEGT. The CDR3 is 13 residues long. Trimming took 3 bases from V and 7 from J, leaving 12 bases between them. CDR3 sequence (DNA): TGTGCCAGCAGTGAGCGGGGCTCCAATGAAGCTTTCTTT. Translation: CASSERGSNEAFF.